This T cell receptor (beta chain) was obtained from a study of blood T cell repertoires in COVID-19. Data came from immunoSEQ multiplex PCR; TCRdb stores just in-frame clones and leaves some out. The sample includes 290,000 or so clones, over 75% of them seen just once. Germline-derived CDR1 and CDR2 are GTSNPN and SVGIG (reference sequence). Trimming removed 2 bases from V and 5 bases from J, with 12 bases in between. CDR3 size: 13 residues. Sequencing input: PBMCs or T cells enriched from blood (not recorded which). V and J are TRBV30 and TRBJ2-5; D is possibly TRBD2 (5 bases). This receptor was obtained from a woman under 40 who had recovered from COVID-19. This CDR3 is CAWSKGSGETQYF. CDR3 in DNA: TGTGCCTGGAGTAAAGGCTCGGGGGAGACCCAGTACTTC.